The 2 T cell receptor beta chains given below trace back to one sample, sequenced in a study of beta chain features in type 1 diabetes. The investigators reverse transcribed all of the isolated RNA, so they sequenced expressed TCRB transcripts. This table comes from immunoSEQ multiplex PCR, and its TCRdb copy is limited to in-frame clones, with some not included. The sample yields some 400,000 clones, more than 12% seen once. Sequencing was carried out using naive CD4+ T cells from blood. These receptors all stem from a woman aged 18-35 years in good health.

In this sample, this clone turned up a few times. The chain employs TRBV19 and TRBJ2-3, with D possibly TRBD2 on 5 matching bases. The germline V gene encodes CDR1 LNHDA and CDR2 SQIVND (reference sequence). The CDR3 loop spans 12 amino acids. Trimming took 5 bases from V and 11 from J, leaving 14 bases between them. The CDR3 bases are TGTGCCAGTAGTTTCCGGGAACGTAGGCAGTATTTT. Translating it yields CASSFRERRQYF.

This clone has just a few counts. The gene calls are TRBV18 and TRBJ2-5; D is ambiguous. CDR1 and CDR2 (germline): KGHSH, LQKENI. The CDR3 is 13 residues long. V was cut by 5 bases and J by 2 bases, with 9 bases left in between. The CDR3 DNA reads TGTGCCAGCTCAGCGAACCTTCAAGAGACCCAGTACTTC. This encodes CASSANLQETQYF.